This passage covers 17 T cell receptor beta chains from one sample sequenced in a study of CD8+ T cells in alopecia areata. Isolated RNA was reverse transcribed into cDNA used as the sequencing template. The assay was immunoSEQ multiplex PCR, and TCRdb's table has in-frame clones only and misses some. The sample carries about 150,000 clones, 45% to 60% recorded once. The treatment is: oral pan-JAK inhibitor, 5-10 mg twice daily. The sequencing here drew on CD8+ T cells sorted from blood, taken at week 4, from a patient treated with tofacitinib. The receptors were sampled from a human donor with alopecia areata.

This clone was detected once. Here the CDR3 reads CASSPLPTGSGANVLTF. The CDR3 DNA follows: TGTGCCAGCAGTCCCCTCCCGACAGGGTCCGGGGCCAACGTCCTGACTTTC. The J gene is TRBJ2-6, the V gene TRBV27; TRBD1 aligns across 7 bases. V gave up 5 bases and J gave up 4 bases; unmatched junction bases: 11. Germline values: CDR1 MNHEY, CDR2 SMNVEV (reference sequence). This CDR3 spans 17 amino acids.

The chain combines TRBV5-4 with TRBJ1-2; TRBD1 agrees at 7 bases. The CDR3 is 14 amino acids. CDR1 is SGHNT, CDR2 YYREEE, per germline (reference sequence). J was trimmed by 1 base and V by 2 bases; bases with no gene match: 2. The CDR3 DNA sequence: TGTGCCAGCAGCTTAACAGGGGATAACTATGGCTACACCTTC. It codes for CASSLTGDNYGYTF. The variable domain in full, completed from reference TRBV5-4 and TRBJ1-2, reads ETGVTQSPTHLIKTRGQQVTLRCSSQSGHNTVSWYQQALGQGPQFIFQYYREEENGRGNFPPRFSGLQFPNYSSELNVNALELDDSALYLCASSLTGDNYGYTFGSGTRLTVV.

This clone turned up a few times. V is TRBV7-9 and J is TRBJ2-5; D ambiguous. The CDR3 is 14 residues long. CDR1 and CDR2 (germline): SEHNR, FQNEAQ (reference sequence). Deletions cut 3 bases from V and 5 bases from J, with 13 bases between. In DNA, the CDR3 is TGTGCCAGCAGCTTCGTGTATCGAGAGGAGACCCAGTACTTC. This sequence encodes CASSFVYREETQYF.

This clone was seen a few times. The rearrangement uses TRBV4-3 and TRBJ2-5; perhaps D is TRBD1 or TRBD2 (5 bases each). Germline lookup yields CDR1 LGHNA and CDR2 YSLEER. The CDR3 contains 14 residues. V lost 4 bases to trimming and J lost 4 bases, with 13 bases between them. The CDR3 protein is CASSPLGDLETQYF. The CDR3 DNA reads TGCGCCAGCAGCCCCCTGGGGGACCTAGAGACCCAGTACTTC.

The sample holds a few counts of this clone. Only one base separates this from a far larger clonotype, so it likely reflects a read error. The sample has other DNA sequences that encode this CDR3 too. The chain has TRBV11-2 and TRBJ2-1; D uncertain. Germline V gives CDR1 SGHAT, CDR2 FQNNGV. The CDR3 runs 14 residues. Trimming shortened V by 5 bases and J by 4 bases, and 12 bases separated the two germline ends. CDR3 sequence reads: CASSQRSGYNEQFF. In nucleotides, the CDR3 is TGTGCCAGCAGCCAAAGATCGGGTTACAATGAGCAGTTCTTC. Filled out from reference TRBV11-2 and TRBJ2-1, the complete variable domain reads EAGVAQSPRYKIIEKRQSVAFWCNPISGHATLYWYQQILGQGPKLLIQFQNNGVVDDSQLPKDRFSAERLKGVDSTLKIQPAKLEDSAVYLCASSQRSGYNEQFFGPGTRLTVL.

CDR3 sequence reads: CASSSTGVGTEAFF. CDR3 sequence (DNA): TGTGCCAGCAGTTCTACAGGGGTGGGCACTGAAGCTTTCTTT. The rearrangement joins TRBV7-9 to TRBJ1-1; 7 bases line up with TRBD1. Germline V CDR1 and CDR2: SEHNR, FQNEAQ (reference sequence). Trimming at V came to 6 bases and at J to 4 bases, leaving 8 bases not matched to a gene. The CDR3 consists of 14 residues.

This clone turned up a few times. V and J are TRBV25-1 and TRBJ2-7; D gene uncertain. The CDR3 extends over 13 amino acids. V shed 5 bases and J shed 7 bases, with 15 bases lying between them. Germline CDR1 and CDR2: MGHDK and SYGVNS. CDR3 sequence (DNA): TGTGCCAGCAGTCCGACAAGGTCCGGGGAGCAGTACTTC. As protein: CASSPTRSGEQYF.

V and J are TRBV6-1 and TRBJ1-4; D remains ambiguous. Germline V gene sequence: CDR1 MNHNS, CDR2 SASEGT. Trimming cost V 3 bases and J 8 bases, with 16 bases left between them. CDR3 length: 15 amino acids. The DNA for the CDR3 is TGTGCCAGCAGTGATTCCGGGCGTCGGTTCGAAAAACTGTTTTTT. It translates to CASSDSGRRFEKLFF.

The rearrangement links TRBV13 to TRBJ2-7; the match to TRBD1 covers 7 bases. Germline CDR1 is PRHDT and CDR2 is FYEKMQ (reference sequence). V lost 5 bases, J lost 2 bases, and 6 bases stayed unmatched. The CDR3 has 14 amino acids. In DNA, the CDR3 is TGTGCCAGCAGCCCCCCGGGACAGCCCTACGAGCAGTACTTC. Residues: CASSPPGQPYEQYF. The full variable domain, in which reference TRBV13 and TRBJ2-7 provide the parts outside the CDR3, is AAGVIQSPRHLIKEKRETATLKCYPIPRHDTVYWYQQGPGQDPQFLISFYEKMQSDKGSIPDRFSAQQFSDYHSELNMSSLELGDSALYFCASSPPGQPYEQYFGPGTRLTVT.

This clone was counted only a few times. This chain joins TRBV29-1 and TRBJ2-7; weak D call: TRBD2 (6 bases). Germline CDR1 is SQVTM and CDR2 is ANQGSEA. The V end lost 7 bases, the J end lost 2 bases, and 9 bases lay between the germline ends. The CDR3 length is 11 residues. The CDR3 DNA follows: TGCAGCGGCGGGACCACCTACGAGCAGTACTTC. The encoded protein is CSGGTTYEQYF.

A few counts support this clone. V is TRBV5-1 and J is TRBJ2-1; D may be TRBD2 (7 bases). Trimming took 2 bases from V and 8 from J, leaving 11 bases between them. This CDR3 has 13 residues. Germline V gene data show CDR1 as SGHRS and CDR2 as YFSETQ. In DNA, the CDR3 is TGCGCCAGCAGCTTCCGGGGGGCGGATGAGCAGTTCTTC. This gives the protein CASSFRGADEQFF. The full variable domain, rest sourced from reference TRBV5-1 and TRBJ2-1, is KAGVTQTPRYLIKTRGQQVTLSCSPISGHRSVSWYQQTPGQGLQFLFEYFSETQRNKGNFPGRFSGRQFSNSRSEMNVSTLELGDSALYLCASSFRGADEQFFGPGTRLTVL.

In regard to this clone: The sample has other DNA sequences that encode this CDR3 too. The rearrangement uses TRBV18 and TRBJ2-7; maybe TRBD1 (6 bases). Germline assignment: CDR1 KGHSH and CDR2 LQKENI. Deletions cut 0 bases from V and 4 bases from J, with 10 bases between. The CDR3 totals 14 residues. CDR3 nucleotides: TGTGCCAGCTCACCACCGGGCCAGGGGTACGAGCAGTACTTC. Its translation is CASSPPGQGYEQYF.

V and J are TRBV5-1 and TRBJ1-2, with D tentatively TRBD1 (6 bases). The CDR3 loop spans 17 amino acids. CDR1 SGHRS and CDR2 YFSETQ come from the germline V gene. V was trimmed by 4 bases and J by 7 bases, leaving 26 bases between them. CDR3 sequence (DNA): TGCGCCAGCAGCCCCTACCCTTCAGGGGCTCATCCTACTGGCTACACCTTC. Its protein product is CASSPYPSGAHPTGYTF.

This clone has ten or more counts. The V call is TRBV10-3, the J call TRBJ1-2; 8 nucleotides match TRBD1. V lost 2 bases and J lost 2; bases outside the gene matches: 1. CDR3 length: 14 amino acids. Per the germline V gene, CDR1 is ENHRY and CDR2 is SYGVKD. The CDR3 nucleotides read TGTGCCATCAGTGAGCGGACAGGGAACTATGGCTACACCTTC. Protein sequence: CAISERTGNYGYTF.

The CDR3 DNA follows: TGTGCCAGCAGGGGCGAGGGTAAAGGCAATCAGCCCCAGCATTTT. Translating it yields CASRGEGKGNQPQHF. This sequence joins TRBV2 and TRBJ1-5, with unresolved D. V lost 6 bases, J lost 2 bases, and 14 bases lay in between. The V gene's germline CDR1 is SNHLY and CDR2 FYNNEI. The CDR3 has 15 residues. Together with reference TRBV2 and TRBJ1-5, the CDR3 gives the full variable domain: EPEVTQTPSHQVTQMGQEVILRCVPISNHLYFYWYRQILGQKVEFLVSFYNNEISEKSEIFDDQFSVERPDGSNFTLKIRSTKLEDSAMYFCASRGEGKGNQPQHFGDGTRLSIL.

About this clone itself: Other DNA sequences in the same sample also yield this CDR3. The chain links TRBV13 to TRBJ2-7, with no clear D. The CDR3 length is 12 residues. The V gene's germline CDR1 is PRHDT and CDR2 FYEKMQ (reference sequence). V was shortened by 4 bases and J by 4 bases, with 8 bases between the two germline ends. The CDR3 sequence: CASSSSPYEQYF. In nucleotides, the CDR3 is TGTGCCAGCAGCTCCTCCCCTTACGAGCAGTACTTC.

This clone was seen a few times. The chain uses TRBV29-1 and TRBJ1-2, with unresolved D. V was pared by 3 bases and J by 4 bases, with 18 bases between. Germline V gene sequence: CDR1 SQVTM, CDR2 ANQGSEA. CDR3 size: 15 residues. CDR3 region: CSVDIDHMKGYGYTF. In DNA form, the CDR3 reads TGCAGCGTTGATATTGACCACATGAAGGGCTATGGCTACACCTTC.